The 28 T cell receptor beta chains below all came from one sample that was sequenced in a study of cytomegalovirus exposure and HLA in healthy donors. This PCR relied on a set of 60 Vbeta primers and 13 Jbeta primers. Sequencing used immunoSEQ multiplex PCR; TCRdb keeps in-frame clones, though not all of them. Altogether around 140,000 clones are present, roughly two thirds being singletons, with the ten largest covering about 1.8%. The material sequenced was PBMCs. The receptors come from a male donor in good health and CMV-seronegative.

V and J are TRBV30 and TRBJ2-2; 13 positions agree with TRBD2. The germline gives CDR1 GTSNPN, CDR2 SVGIG (reference sequence). The CDR3 sequence is 18 residues long. The junction had 4 bases not matched to a gene; V was cut back by 0 bases and J by 0 bases. CDR3 protein: CAWSVLGLAGPNTGELFF. CDR3 bases: TGTGCCTGGAGTGTCCTGGGACTAGCGGGGCCGAACACCGGGGAGCTGTTTTTT.

The CDR3 reads CASSWDRGYGYTF. In DNA form, the CDR3 reads TGTGCCAGCAGTTGGGACAGGGGGTATGGCTACACCTTC. This chain links TRBV27 with TRBJ1-2; TRBD1 matches 11 bases. This CDR3 contains 13 residues. Germline CDR1 is MNHEY and CDR2 is SMNVEV (reference sequence). V gave up 4 bases and J gave up 5 bases; unmatched junction bases: 0.

A word on this clone: The junction and the germline gene differ at one end; a read error may be behind it. This chain connects TRBV7-9 to TRBJ1-2; weak D call: TRBD1 (5 bases). Germline CDR1 is SEHNR and CDR2 is FQNEAQ (reference sequence). This CDR3 has 17 residues. In DNA, the CDR3 is TGTTCCAGCAGCTTGGCGACAGCCTCAGCCTCTAACTATGGCTACACCTTC. Its protein is CSSSLATASASNYGYTF.

This clone has more than one count but fewer than ten. The chain has TRBV7-7 and TRBJ1-4; 11 bases line up with TRBD1. CDR1 and CDR2 (germline): SSHAT, FNYEAQ (reference sequence). Unmatched junction bases numbered 5, after V lost 1 base and J lost 7 bases. The CDR3 has 16 amino acids. The CDR3 DNA reads TGTGCCAGCAGCTTAGGAGTCGGGACAGGGGGTGAAAAACTGTTTTTT. This translates into CASSLGVGTGGEKLFF.

About this clone: Germline is not matched at one junction end, which may reflect a read error. The gene calls are TRBV7-7 and TRBJ2-2; D perhaps matches TRBD1 (5 bases). Germline V gene sequence: CDR1 SSHAT, CDR2 FNYEAQ (reference sequence). The CDR3 extends over 15 amino acids. This chain's CDR3 is CASSFVTGSTGELFF. CDR3 nucleotide sequence: TGTGCTAGCAGCTTCGTAACAGGTTCCACCGGGGAGCTGTTTTTT.

This clone has just a few counts. The CDR3 region has the DNA TGTGCCAGTAGTATAGATGCAGCAGGGCTTTCAAATGAGCAGTTCTTC. Its protein product is CASSIDAAGLSNEQFF. The chain joins TRBV19 to TRBJ2-1; possibly TRBD1 for D (5 bases). The CDR3 is made up of 16 amino acids. With 0 bases removed from V and 7 bases from J, the gap between germline ends came to 16 bases. Germline CDR1 is LNHDA and CDR2 is SQIVND (reference sequence).

V gene TRBV5-6 combines with J gene TRBJ1-5, with 9 bases aligning to TRBD1. J gave up 6 bases and V 6 bases, and 7 bases lay outside the gene matches. Germline V gene data show CDR1 as SGHDT and CDR2 as YYEEEE. The CDR3 has 14 amino acids. The DNA for the CDR3 is TGTGCCAGCATGTCGGGACAGGGAACTCAGCCCCAGCATTTT. This codes for CASMSGQGTQPQHF.

The chain recombines TRBV29-1 with TRBJ2-2; possibly TRBD1 for D (5 bases). Germline lookup yields CDR1 SQVTM and CDR2 ANQGSEA. The CDR3 contains 14 residues. V was trimmed by 5 bases and J by 0 bases, leaving 10 bases between them. The CDR3 region has the DNA TGCAGCGTTAGGGGCCAAGCGAACACCGGGGAGCTGTTTTTT. This sequence encodes CSVRGQANTGELFF.

The chain employs TRBV5-5 and TRBJ1-6; tentatively, D is TRBD1 (5 bases). The CDR3 runs to 16 residues. Germline-derived CDR1 and CDR2 are SGHKS and YYEKEE (reference sequence). V was clipped by 5 bases and J by 6 bases, with 18 bases between them. DNA for the CDR3: TGTGCCAGCAGGGCTATGACAGTGACTAGTAATTCACCCCTCCACTTT. Its translation is CASRAMTVTSNSPLHF.

V gene TRBV12-5 combines with J gene TRBJ1-1; 7 positions agree with TRBD1. This CDR3 has 12 amino acids. Germline V gene lookup returns CDR1 LGHNT and CDR2 FRNRAP. V shed 6 bases and J 7 bases; nucleotides not matched to a gene: 5. CDR3 region: CASGNRGYEAFF. The CDR3 bases are TGTGCTAGTGGAAACAGGGGTTATGAAGCTTTCTTT.

The chain joins TRBV30 to TRBJ2-7, with TRBD2 matching over 11 bases. V shed 4 bases and J 4 bases; nucleotides not matched to a gene: 9. Germline assignment: CDR1 GTSNPN and CDR2 SVGIG (reference sequence). The length of the CDR3 is 15 residues. The CDR3 region has the DNA TGTGCCTGGAACCAGAGGCTAGCGGGGGGTTACGAGCAGTACTTC. Translated, it gives CAWNQRLAGGYEQYF.

The gene calls are TRBV6-1 and TRBJ1-3; D possibly corresponds to TRBD1 (5 bases). Germline lookup yields CDR1 MNHNS and CDR2 SASEGT. The CDR3 runs 15 residues. Between the trimmed V and J ends, which lost 6 bases and 4 bases, there was a span of 16 bases. CDR3 amino acids: CASSPHRGRGNTIYF. Here the CDR3 DNA reads TGTGCCAGCAGCCCCCACCGGGGGAGGGGAAACACCATATATTTT.

The gene calls are TRBV27 and TRBJ2-5, with 14 bases identical to TRBD2. V shed 6 bases and J 5 bases; nucleotides not matched to a gene: 5. Germline CDR1 is MNHEY and CDR2 is SMNVEV (reference sequence). The CDR3 is 15 residues long. CDR3 sequence reads: CASSQTSGGEETQYF. Written as DNA, the CDR3 is TGTGCCAGCAGCCAGACTAGCGGGGGGGAGGAGACCCAGTACTTC.

V usage is TRBV11-2 and J usage is TRBJ2-1; 9 bases match TRBD1. This CDR3 has 15 amino acids. With V trimmed by 5 bases and J by 2 bases, 4 bases remained unmatched. Per germline, CDR1 SGHAT and CDR2 FQNNGV. For the CDR3, the DNA is TGTGCCAGCAGCCGACAGGGGGGCCCCTACAATGAGCAGTTCTTC. It yields the protein CASSRQGGPYNEQFF.

The genes are TRBV6-5 and TRBJ1-3; 9 nucleotides align to TRBD1. The J segment lost 0 bases and the V segment lost 7 bases, leaving 4 bases of the junction unmatched. The CDR3 runs to 15 residues. Germline CDR1 is MNHEY and CDR2 is SVGAGI. Written as DNA, the CDR3 is TGTGCCAGCACTTTGACAGGGGGCTCTGGAAACACCATATATTTT. This sequence encodes CASTLTGGSGNTIYF.

In this sample, this clone turned up a few times. The rearrangement links TRBV18 to TRBJ1-3; TRBD1 aligns across 7 bases. Germline loops: CDR1 KGHSH, CDR2 LQKENI. V gave up 0 bases and J gave up 2 bases; unmatched junction bases: 7. The length of the CDR3 is 17 residues. The CDR3 DNA follows: TGTGCCAGCTCACCACCCTCATCAACAGGGGCTGGAAACACCATATATTTT. Translating gives CASSPPSSTGAGNTIYF.

On this clone: Germline and junction disagree at one end, which may indicate a read error. V usage is TRBV4-1 and J usage is TRBJ1-6, with 7 positions matching TRBD1. This CDR3 is 17 amino acids long. Per the germline V gene, CDR1 is MGHRA and CDR2 is YSYEKL. As DNA, the CDR3 is TGCGCCAGCAGCCAAAGACCCCCCGGGACAGCGAATTCACCCCTCCCCTTT. The encoded protein is CASSQRPPGTANSPLPF.

This chain joins TRBV10-2 and TRBJ1-1; tentative D call: TRBD1 (5 bases). This CDR3 has 14 residues. Trimming shortened V by 0 bases and J by 4 bases, and 9 bases separated the two germline ends. From germline, CDR1 is WSHSY and CDR2 SAAADI. This CDR3 reads CASSESQGSTEAFF. The CDR3 DNA sequence: TGCGCCAGCAGTGAGTCTCAGGGTAGCACTGAAGCTTTCTTT.

The J gene is TRBJ1-1, the V gene TRBV5-4; possibly TRBD1 for D (5 bases). The V gene's germline CDR1 is SGHNT and CDR2 YYREEE (reference sequence). The V and J ends lost 0 bases and 5 bases respectively, with 11 bases between them. This CDR3 contains 14 residues. CDR3 DNA sequence: TGTGCCAGCAGCTTGGCGGGGGTTCTTACTGAAGCTTTCTTT. It codes for CASSLAGVLTEAFF.

CDR3 loop: CASSSRDSEAFF. CDR3 coding DNA: TGTGCCAGTAGTAGCCGGGACAGTGAAGCTTTCTTT. The chain joins TRBV19 to TRBJ1-1; 7 bases fit TRBD1. Germline V gene lookup returns CDR1 LNHDA and CDR2 SQIVND (reference sequence). The CDR3 sequence is 12 residues long. V lost 4 bases to trimming and J lost 7 bases; unmatched junction nucleotides: 3. The full variable domain, in which reference TRBV19 and TRBJ1-1 provide the parts outside the CDR3, is DGGITQSPKYLFRKEGQNVTLSCEQNLNHDAMYWYRQDPGQGLRLIYYSQIVNDFQKGDIAEGYSVSREKKESFPLTVTSAQKNPTAFYLCASSSRDSEAFFGQGTRLTVV.

This clone was detected a few times. The J gene is TRBJ1-1, the V gene TRBV21-1. TRBV21-1 is deemed a pseudogene. The CDR3 has 16 residues. CDR3 bases: TGTGCCAGCAGCAAAGCTAATCACGCGCTAGACACTGAAGCTTTCTTT. Amino acid sequence: CASSKANHALDTEAFF.

The V gene is TRBV2, the J gene TRBJ1-4, with a tentative D call TRBD1 (5 bases). This CDR3 has 15 residues. Germline lookup yields CDR1 SNHLY and CDR2 FYNNEI. V shed 6 bases and J shed 0 bases, with 11 bases lying between them. The CDR3 bases are TGTGCCAGCAGCCCGGGGGGTACAACTAATGAAAAACTGTTTTTT. Translation gives CASSPGGTTNEKLFF.

The rearrangement uses TRBV7-2 and TRBJ2-3; D uncertain. The germline V gene encodes CDR1 SGHTA and CDR2 FQGNSA. V lost 5 bases, J lost 3 bases, and 12 bases lay in between. This CDR3 has 14 residues. The DNA for the CDR3 is TGTGCCAGCAGCCCCCGCGCACGAACAGATACGCAGTATTTT. It yields the protein CASSPRARTDTQYF. Together with reference TRBV7-2 and TRBJ2-3, the CDR3 gives the full variable domain: GAGVSQSPSNKVTEKGKDVELRCDPISGHTALYWYRQSLGQGLEFLIYFQGNSAPDKSGLPSDRFSAERTGGSVSTLTIQRTQQEDSAVYLCASSPRARTDTQYFGPGTRLTVL.

V gene TRBV7-3 combines with J gene TRBJ1-1; D remains unclear. The CDR3 spans 16 residues. Trimming cost V 0 bases and J 3 bases, with 14 bases left between them. In germline, CDR1 is SGHTA, CDR2 FQGTGA. The CDR3 sequence is CASSLTSFRVDTEAFF. The CDR3 DNA is TGTGCCAGCAGCTTAACGTCTTTCCGGGTGGACACTGAAGCTTTCTTT.

The chain is built from TRBV19 and TRBJ1-5, with D unclear. Looked up from germline, CDR1 is LNHDA and CDR2 is SQIVND (reference sequence). The CDR3 has 14 residues. Trimming left V 7 bases short and J 9 bases short, with 19 bases between. The CDR3 spells CASKDGRFIGPQHF. The CDR3 region has the DNA TGTGCCAGTAAAGATGGCAGGTTCATCGGGCCCCAGCATTTT.

The J gene is TRBJ2-2, the V gene TRBV5-6, with D possibly matching TRBD1 (6 bases). The germline gives CDR1 SGHDT, CDR2 YYEEEE. V dropped 4 bases and J dropped 4 bases, with 11 bases sitting between them. This CDR3 has 14 residues. DNA of the CDR3: TGTGCCAGCAGCCAGGGGCAGGTCACCGGGGAGCTGTTTTTT. It codes for CASSQGQVTGELFF.

This rearrangement joins TRBV18 to TRBJ2-7; 8 nucleotides match TRBD1. The V gene end was trimmed by 3 bases and the J gene end by 1 base; junction bases not matched to a gene: 14. CDR1 and CDR2 (germline): KGHSH, LQKENI. This CDR3 contains 18 residues. CDR3 nucleotides: TGTGCCAGCTCACCCCCCCACACGGACAGGGTAGTGTCCTACGAGCAGTACTTC. Amino acids: CASSPPHTDRVVSYEQYF.

The rearrangement uses TRBV7-9 and TRBJ1-3, with unresolved D. This CDR3 spans 16 amino acids. V shed 1 base and J shed 1 base, with 11 bases lying between them. CDR1 SEHNR and CDR2 FQNEAQ come from the germline V gene (reference sequence). The CDR3 protein is CASSLDPRGSGNTIYF. CDR3 in DNA: TGTGCCAGCAGCTTAGATCCCCGAGGATCTGGAAACACCATATATTTT.